This is a list of T cell receptor beta chains from one sample in a study of blood T cell repertoires in COVID-19. Data came from immunoSEQ multiplex PCR; TCRdb stores just in-frame clones and leaves some out. This table holds tens of thousands of clones, about 86% found once. Sequenced material: peripheral blood. The receptors shown here come from a man aged 55 to 70 with acute or convalescent COVID-19. Both conserved end residues are part of each CDR3. D genes are given only for firm matches. Expanded clones are given a class, and other clones once, few, many or no size at all.

abundance	v_gene	d_gene	j_gene	CDR3nt	CDR3aa
.	TRBV27	.	TRBJ1-1	TGTGCCAGCAGTCCGTATCTGAACACTGAAGCTTTCTTT	CASSPYLNTEAFF
.	TRBV15	.	TRBJ1-6	TGTGCCACCAGCAGAGGTCTCGGGACTGGCATTAGCTCCTATAATTCACCCCTCCACTTT	CATSRGLGTGISSYNSPLHF
.	TRBV2	.	TRBJ1-2	TGTGCCAGCAGTGCCTCGACAGGAAACTATGGCTACACCTTC	CASSASTGNYGYTF
.	TRBV30	.	TRBJ1-5	TGTGCCTGGAGTGTAGGGTCAGGGGGCAATCAGCCCCAGCATTTT	CAWSVGSGGNQPQHF
.	TRBV2	TRBD1	TRBJ1-6	TGTGCCAGCAGGGGACAGGGGTCACCCCTCCACTTT	CASRGQGSPLHF
.	TRBV11-3	.	TRBJ2-3	TGTGCCAGCAGCTCAGGGCATTTGGGTTCCACAGATACGCAGTATTTT	CASSSGHLGSTDTQYF
.	TRBV6-2/TRBV6-3	TRBD2	TRBJ2-3	TGTGCCAGCAGTTATTTGCGGGGGGACACAGATACGCAGTATTTT	CASSYLRGDTDTQYF
.	TRBV25-1	.	TRBJ1-4	TGTGCCAGCAGTGCCTCACAGGGTGGAGTAGCTAATGAAAAACTGTTTTTT	CASSASQGGVANEKLFF
.	TRBV7-2	TRBD1	TRBJ1-3	TGTGCCAGCAGCTTAGCCCCCTACAGGGGTCGTGGAAACACCATATATTTT	CASSLAPYRGRGNTIYF
.	TRBV28	TRBD1	TRBJ1-1	TGTGCCAGCAGTTCGACAGGGCTAAACACTGAAGCTTTCTTT	CASSSTGLNTEAFF
.	TRBV7-9	TRBD1	TRBJ2-1	TGTGCCAGCAGAGTTTTGTCCGGACAGGAGTTCTTC	CASRVLSGQEFF
.	TRBV7-9	.	TRBJ2-7	TGTGCCAGCAATCAGGGGTTCCACGAGCAGTACTTC	CASNQGFHEQYF
.	TRBV27	TRBD1	TRBJ2-7	TGTGCCAGCAGTTTGGTCTGGACAGGGATGTACGAGCAGTACTTC	CASSLVWTGMYEQYF
.	TRBV28	.	TRBJ1-2	TGTGCCAGCAGTTTACCCCAGGAATTCGGCTACACCTTC	CASSLPQEFGYTF
once	TRBV6-1	TRBD1	TRBJ1-5	TGTGCCAGCAGTGCCCGAACAGGGGTATCCTATCAGCCCCAGCATTTT	CASSARTGVSYQPQHF
.	TRBV12-5	.	TRBJ2-1	TGTGCTAGTGGTTTGGTAAGCGGTGAGCAGTTCTTC	CASGLVSGEQFF
.	TRBV11-3	TRBD2	TRBJ2-7	TGTGCCAGCAGCATCTCCGGGACTAGCATCTACGAGCAGTACTTC	CASSISGTSIYEQYF
.	TRBV7-9	.	TRBJ2-2	TGTGCCAGCAGCTTAGAGACGCTAGTCGCCGGGGAGCTGTTTTTT	CASSLETLVAGELFF
.	TRBV6-1	TRBD1	TRBJ1-1	TGTGCCAGCAGTGAGGGGACAGGACTCGGAGAAGCTTTCTTT	CASSEGTGLGEAFF
.	TRBV7-6	TRBD1	TRBJ1-1	TGTGCCAGCAGCCCAACCCCGGACAGGGTCGGTACAACTGAAGCTTTCTTT	CASSPTPDRVGTTEAFF